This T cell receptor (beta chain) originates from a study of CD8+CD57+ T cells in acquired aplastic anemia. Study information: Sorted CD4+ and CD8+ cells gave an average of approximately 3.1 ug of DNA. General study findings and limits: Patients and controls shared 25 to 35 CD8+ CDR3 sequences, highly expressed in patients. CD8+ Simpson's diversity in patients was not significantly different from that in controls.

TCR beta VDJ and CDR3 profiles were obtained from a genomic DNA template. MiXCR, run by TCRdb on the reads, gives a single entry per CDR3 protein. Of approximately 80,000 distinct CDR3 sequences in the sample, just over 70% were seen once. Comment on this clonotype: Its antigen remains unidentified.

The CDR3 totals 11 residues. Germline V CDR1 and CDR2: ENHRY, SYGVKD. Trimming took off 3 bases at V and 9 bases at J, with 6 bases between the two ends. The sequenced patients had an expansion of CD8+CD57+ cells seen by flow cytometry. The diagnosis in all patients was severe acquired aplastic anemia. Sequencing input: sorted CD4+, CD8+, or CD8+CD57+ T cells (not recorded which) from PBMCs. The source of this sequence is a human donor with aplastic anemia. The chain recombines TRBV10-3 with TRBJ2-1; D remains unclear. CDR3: CAISDRAEQFF. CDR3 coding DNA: TGTGCCATCAGTGATCGCGCTGAGCAGTTCTTC.